The entry that follows covers one T cell receptor beta chain sequence. Germline assignment: CDR1 MNHNS and CDR2 SASEGT. CDR3 length: 15 residues. Trimming shortened V by 0 bases and J by 9 bases, and 12 bases separated the two germline ends. Profiling relied on immunoSEQ multiplex PCR, and the TCRdb table lists in-frame clones only, not all of them. The sample contains about 350,000 clones, around 89% of which appear only once. The treatment was: around 19 received Ad26.COV2.S at low or high dose, single or two shots; 5 received placebo; per-sample allocation not given. Sampling took place 63 days after the first vaccine or placebo injection. An Ad26 vector expressing Wuhan-strain SARS-CoV-2 spike constituted the vaccine. This sample is drawn from a study of Ad26.COV2.S vaccination and SARS-CoV-2 variants.

This sample comprised peripheral blood, obtained in a trial of Ad26.COV2.S vaccine versus placebo. V usage is TRBV6-1 and J usage is TRBJ1-6; D is ambiguous. The clonotype comes from a person aged 18-60 years who received the Ad26.COV2.S COVID-19 vaccine or a placebo. The CDR3 DNA sequence: TGTGCCAGCAGTGAAGCAAAGCAGGAATTTTCACCCCTCCACTTT. It encodes CASSEAKQEFSPLHF.